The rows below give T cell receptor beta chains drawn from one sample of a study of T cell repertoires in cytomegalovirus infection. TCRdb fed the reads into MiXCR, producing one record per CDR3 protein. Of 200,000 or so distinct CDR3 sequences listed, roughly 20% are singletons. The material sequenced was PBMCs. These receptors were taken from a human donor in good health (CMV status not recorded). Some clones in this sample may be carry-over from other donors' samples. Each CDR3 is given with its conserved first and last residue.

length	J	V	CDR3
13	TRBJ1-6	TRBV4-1	CASSQDGAAPLHF
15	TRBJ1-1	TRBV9	CASSVETGGWTEAFF
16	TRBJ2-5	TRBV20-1	CSATGLAGGREETQYF
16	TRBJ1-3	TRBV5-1	CASSSLPTGSGNTIYF
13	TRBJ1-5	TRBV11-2	CASRGGAGQPQHF
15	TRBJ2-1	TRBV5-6	CASSSDPSSYNEQFF
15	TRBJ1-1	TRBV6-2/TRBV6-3	CASSSVALAGTEAFF
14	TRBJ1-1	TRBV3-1	CASSQGGVFGEAFF
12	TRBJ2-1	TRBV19	CASSSPTSGRIF
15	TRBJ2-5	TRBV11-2	CASTITSGGQETQYF
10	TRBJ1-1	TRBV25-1	CASRGTEAFF
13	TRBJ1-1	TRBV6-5	CASSATPTGGAFF